The 29 T cell receptor beta chains reported below all come from one sample, sequenced in a study of T cell responses to AZD1222 COVID-19 vaccine. Profiling relied on immunoSEQ multiplex PCR, and the TCRdb table lists in-frame clones only, not all of them. The table has roughly 130,000 clones, around 94% seen once. This sample comprised peripheral blood, obtained on day 0 of AZD1222 vaccination. These receptors all stem from an adult in good health.

This clone was counted only a few times. V gene TRBV12-3 or TRBV12-4 combines with J gene TRBJ1-5; D ambiguous. The CDR3 covers 12 residues. V was pared by 3 bases and J by 7 bases, with 7 bases between. In nucleotides, the CDR3 is TGTGCCAGCAGTTTCGAGGCCCAGCCCCAGCATTTT. As protein: CASSFEAQPQHF.

The chain uses TRBV7-8 and TRBJ1-1; possible D gene TRBD1, 6 bases. With 6 bases removed from V and 10 bases from J, the gap between germline ends came to 18 bases. The CDR3 runs 13 residues. The germline CDR1 and CDR2 sequences are SGHVS and FQNEAQ. The chain's CDR3 is CASSLREQGGAFF. CDR3 nucleotide sequence: TGTGCCAGCAGTTTAAGGGAACAGGGAGGAGCTTTCTTT.

The chain couples TRBV21-1 to TRBJ1-2. TRBV21-1 is recorded as a pseudogene. The CDR3 has 16 residues. The CDR3 loop is CASSKEGALPIYGYTF. CDR3 nucleotides: TGTGCCAGCAGCAAAGAGGGCGCCTTACCTATCTATGGCTACACCTTC.

The chain's CDR3 is CASSQDRGTPMKETQYF. DNA of the CDR3: TGCGCCAGCAGCCAAGATCGCGGGACTCCCATGAAAGAGACCCAGTACTTC. J is TRBJ2-5 and V is TRBV4-1, with D possibly matching TRBD2 (6 bases). V lost 0 bases and J lost 3, with 17 bases in between. Per germline, CDR1 MGHRA and CDR2 YSYEKL. This CDR3 has 17 amino acids.

This clone was picked up one time. The gene calls are TRBV9 and TRBJ2-5; 8 bases fit TRBD2. Germline lookup yields CDR1 SGDLS and CDR2 YYNGEE. The CDR3 loop spans 15 amino acids. V lost 0 bases and J lost 5; bases outside the gene matches: 6. The DNA for the CDR3 is TGTGCCAGCAGCGTAGCAGCGGGAGATGGGGAGACCCAGTACTTC. It specifies CASSVAAGDGETQYF.

The chain combines TRBV14 with TRBJ2-5; 9 bases match TRBD2. The CDR3 extends over 15 amino acids. With 4 bases clipped from V and 5 bases from J, the junction kept 8 bases outside the gene matches. Germline assignment: CDR1 SGHDN and CDR2 FVKESK. CDR3 amino acids: CASSPPSGMGETQYF. CDR3 in DNA: TGTGCCAGCAGCCCCCCTAGCGGGATGGGGGAGACCCAGTACTTC.

The chain couples TRBV11-2 to TRBJ1-5; the match to TRBD1 covers 7 bases. The CDR3 spans 15 residues. Germline loops: CDR1 SGHAT, CDR2 FQNNGV. The V segment lost 1 base and the J segment 6 bases; nucleotides outside the gene matches: 6. CDR3 DNA sequence: TGTGCCAGCAGCTTAGGGACAGGAGGTGGTCAGCCCCAGCATTTT. This codes for CASSLGTGGGQPQHF.

This sequence joins TRBV9 and TRBJ2-1; D is perhaps TRBD2 (6 bases). This CDR3 has 21 residues. Germline values: CDR1 SGDLS, CDR2 YYNGEE. V gave up 5 bases and J gave up 1 base, with 31 bases separating them. This chain's CDR3 is CASSPDPPPGLRILSYNEQFF. The CDR3 DNA reads as TGTGCCAGCAGTCCCGACCCCCCACCGGGACTTCGAATACTATCCTACAATGAGCAGTTCTTC.

This chain connects TRBV9 to TRBJ1-6, with D possibly being TRBD1 (5 bases). This CDR3 has 13 residues. The germline CDR1 and CDR2 sequences are SGDLS and YYNGEE. The ends were cut back, 1 base at V and 13 bases at J, with 12 bases in the middle. CDR3 residues: CASSVNRRGPLHF. The DNA of the CDR3 is TGTGCCAGCAGCGTAAATCGGAGGGGTCCCCTCCACTTT.

The V gene is TRBV5-6, the J gene TRBJ2-4; D remains unclear. Germline lookup yields CDR1 SGHDT and CDR2 YYEEEE. Trimming shortened V by 7 bases and J by 5 bases, and 16 bases separated the two germline ends. The CDR3 has 14 residues. CDR3 nucleotides: TGTGCCAGCCCCTCGCGGAACAGCCAAAACATTCAGTACTTC. Protein sequence: CASPSRNSQNIQYF.

This chain joins TRBV5-8 and TRBJ2-1, with 7 bases that match TRBD2. Germline V gene data show CDR1 as SGHTS and CDR2 as YDEGEE. This CDR3 region has 16 residues. The ends lost 4 bases at V and 10 bases at J; junction bases unmatched: 17. CDR3 coding DNA: TGTGCCAGCAGCACCTCCGGGACTACACCAAATGGGGAGCAGTTCTTC. Amino acids: CASSTSGTTPNGEQFF.

This chain links TRBV14 with TRBJ1-3; no clear D gene. Looked up from germline, CDR1 is SGHDN and CDR2 is FVKESK. V lost 1 base and J 0 bases, leaving 7 bases between the germline ends. The CDR3 length is 15 residues. CDR3: CASSQGYYSGNTIYF. CDR3 bases: TGTGCCAGCAGCCAAGGGTATTACTCTGGAAACACCATATATTTT.

The V gene is TRBV11-3, the J gene TRBJ1-4; D might be TRBD1 (6 bases). Germline V lookup: CDR1 SGHNT, CDR2 YENEEA. The V end lost 0 bases, the J end lost 3 bases, and 11 bases lay between the germline ends. The CDR3 is 16 amino acids. Here the CDR3 reads CASSLDRGRANEKLFF. The CDR3 coding sequence is TGTGCCAGCAGCTTAGATCGGGGGCGAGCTAATGAAAAACTGTTTTTT.

The genes are TRBV12-5 and TRBJ2-1; TRBD2 might be the D (6 bases). Looked up from germline, CDR1 is LGHNT and CDR2 is FRNRAP. Trimming stripped 0 bases from V and 2 bases from J, with 17 bases between. This CDR3 comprises 18 residues. This CDR3 is CASGLVLSGGAPYNEQFF. CDR3 nucleotide sequence: TGTGCTAGTGGTTTGGTACTCTCCGGCGGGGCCCCCTACAATGAGCAGTTCTTC.

This clone was detected a few times. The genes are TRBV30 and TRBJ1-6; D perhaps matches TRBD1 (6 bases). Germline assignment: CDR1 GTSNPN and CDR2 SVGIG (reference sequence). This CDR3 spans 13 amino acids. V was pared by 1 base and J by 7 bases, with 8 bases between. CDR3 loop: CAWSGTDNSPLHF. In nucleotides, the CDR3 is TGTGCCTGGAGTGGGACAGACAATTCACCCCTCCACTTT.

J is TRBJ2-7 and V is TRBV6-5, with TRBD1 matching 9 bases. J gave up 3 bases and V 0 bases, and 0 bases lay outside the gene matches. The CDR3 loop spans 14 amino acids. Germline CDR1 and CDR2: MNHEY and SVGAGI. The CDR3 spells CASSYSGQGYEQYF. In nucleotides, the CDR3 is TGTGCCAGCAGTTACTCGGGACAGGGCTACGAGCAGTACTTC.

The J gene is TRBJ1-3, the V gene TRBV7-9; tentative D call: TRBD1 (5 bases). V shed 5 bases and J shed 2 bases, with 13 bases lying between them. CDR1 is SEHNR and CDR2 is FQNEAQ in the germline V gene (reference sequence). This CDR3 has 15 residues. In nucleotides, the CDR3 is TGTGCCAGCAGCCTAGGGGTCTCGGCTGGAAACACCATATATTTT. It codes for CASSLGVSAGNTIYF. Full variable domain (remainder filled in from reference TRBV7-9 and TRBJ1-3): DTGVSQNPRHKITKRGQNVTFRCDPISEHNRLYWYRQTLGQGPEFLTYFQNEAQLEKSRLLSDRFSAERPKGSFSTLEIQRTEQGDSAMYLCASSLGVSAGNTIYFGEGSWLTVV.

This clone appeared once. The V call is TRBV7-2, the J call TRBJ1-1; D is uncertain. The CDR3 loop spans 13 amino acids. The germline CDR1 and CDR2 sequences are SGHTA and FQGNSA. Trimming took 0 bases from V and 4 from J, leaving 6 bases between them. CDR3 in amino acids: CASSLAYGTEAFF. The CDR3 DNA reads TGTGCCAGCAGCTTAGCGTACGGCACTGAAGCTTTCTTT.

The chain has TRBV5-1 and TRBJ1-2; 9 positions match TRBD1. The CDR3 contains 15 residues. V lost 2 bases and J lost 2; bases outside the gene matches: 4. Looked up from germline, CDR1 is SGHRS and CDR2 is YFSETQ. The CDR3 DNA follows: TGCGCCAGCAGCTTCGCCGGGACAGGGAACTATGGCTACACCTTC. This codes for CASSFAGTGNYGYTF.

The V gene is TRBV19, the J gene TRBJ1-2; D not resolved. This CDR3 is 12 amino acids long. V gave up 1 base and J gave up 4 bases, with 4 bases separating them. CDR1 and CDR2 from the germline V gene are LNHDA and SQIVND (reference sequence). This CDR3 reads CASSIVGYGYTF. Written as DNA, the CDR3 is TGTGCCAGTAGTATAGTAGGCTATGGCTACACCTTC.

V is TRBV5-1 and J is TRBJ1-4; a weak D match, TRBD1 (6 bases). Per the germline V gene, CDR1 is SGHRS and CDR2 is YFSETQ. The length of the CDR3 is 15 residues. The V gene lost 5 bases and the J gene lost 8 bases, with 19 bases spanning the gap. CDR3 region: CASRTTGSPEEKLFF. The DNA for the CDR3 is TGCGCCAGCAGGACAACAGGGTCTCCGGAGGAAAAACTGTTTTTT.

In DNA form, the CDR3 reads TGTGCCAGCAGCTATCGGGGAAACACCATATATTTT. Translation gives CASSYRGNTIYF. The gene calls are TRBV5-6 and TRBJ1-3; D uncertain. Germline CDR1 reads SGHDT; CDR2 reads YYEEEE. V was pared by 3 bases and J by 4 bases, with 5 bases between. This CDR3 has 12 residues.

The V and J genes are TRBV5-5 and TRBJ2-7, with D unresolved. The V end was cut by 0 bases, the J end by 0 bases, with 10 bases between. The CDR3 is 15 residues long. Per the germline V gene, CDR1 is SGHKS and CDR2 is YYEKEE (reference sequence). The CDR3: CASSLAHVSSYEQYV. In DNA form, the CDR3 reads TGTGCCAGCAGCTTGGCCCACGTTTCCTCCTACGAGCAGTACGTC.

The rearrangement uses TRBV15 and TRBJ1-5; TRBD1 aligns across 8 bases. CDR3 length equals 14 residues. J gave up 7 bases and V 5 bases, and 7 bases lay outside the gene matches. Germline loops: CDR1 LNHNV, CDR2 YYDKDF (reference sequence). This CDR3 is CATSGQGAGQPQHF. CDR3 DNA: TGTGCCACCAGCGGGCAGGGGGCAGGACAGCCCCAGCATTTT.

V is TRBV5-1 and J is TRBJ2-7, with 8 bases identical to TRBD1. The CDR3 sequence is 13 residues long. Germline CDR1 reads SGHRS; CDR2 reads YFSETQ. V gave up 7 bases and J gave up 3 bases; unmatched junction bases: 6. CDR3 residues: CASGTGTGYEQYF. CDR3 nucleotide sequence: TGCGCCAGCGGGACCGGGACAGGCTACGAGCAGTACTTC.

The J gene is TRBJ1-2, the V gene TRBV7-9, with D unclear. The length of the CDR3 is 13 residues. V lost 2 bases to trimming and J lost 8 bases, with 12 bases between them. Looked up from germline, CDR1 is SEHNR and CDR2 is FQNEAQ (reference sequence). CDR3 DNA sequence: TGTGCCAGCAGCTTATCCTACGAACGGGGCTACACCTTC. It specifies CASSLSYERGYTF. Together with reference TRBV7-9 and TRBJ1-2, the CDR3 gives the full variable domain: DTGVSQNPRHKITKRGQNVTFRCDPISEHNRLYWYRQTLGQGPEFLTYFQNEAQLEKSRLLSDRFSAERPKGSFSTLEIQRTEQGDSAMYLCASSLSYERGYTFGSGTRLTVV.

The chain has TRBV7-6 and TRBJ1-1; 7 bases map to TRBD1. The trim removed 3 bases at V and 3 bases at J, leaving 7 bases unmatched. The length of the CDR3 is 15 residues. The germline CDR1 and CDR2 sequences are SGHVS and FNYEAQ. DNA of the CDR3: TGTGCCAGCAGCTTCGGGGGAGACAGGGACACTGAAGCTTTCTTT. Amino acids: CASSFGGDRDTEAFF. Combining the CDR3 with reference TRBV7-6 and TRBJ1-1 gives the whole variable domain GAGVSQSPRYKVTKRGQDVALRCDPISGHVSLYWYRQALGQGPEFLTYFNYEAQQDKSGLPNDRFSAERPEGSISTLTIQRTEQRDSAMYRCASSFGGDRDTEAFFGQGTRLTVV.

The rearrangement joins TRBV4-1 to TRBJ1-1, with unresolved D. Germline-derived CDR1 and CDR2 are MGHRA and YSYEKL. This CDR3 has 15 residues. V lost 2 bases to trimming and J lost 5 bases, with 15 bases between them. The CDR3 protein is CASSQSSRARTEAFF. The DNA for the CDR3 is TGCGCCAGCAGCCAATCGTCTCGGGCAAGGACTGAAGCTTTCTTT.

The chain links TRBV11-3 to TRBJ1-1; the D gene is possibly TRBD1 (5 bases). There are 15 residues in the CDR3. V gave up 5 bases and J gave up 5 bases, with 18 bases separating them. CDR1 is SGHNT, CDR2 YENEEA, per germline. The chain's CDR3 is CASSPLISGGTEAFF. CDR3 sequence (DNA): TGTGCCAGCAGCCCACTCATTTCGGGGGGAACTGAAGCTTTCTTT.